This is a list of T cell receptor beta chains from one sample in a study of post-analysis software for immune sequencing data. TCRdb re-derived calls from the PCR reads in MiXCR, one entry per CDR3 protein. Of 450,000 to 650,000 distinct CDR3 sequences listed, 40% to 50% were seen once; the top ten hold under 2%. The source material was blood. The receptors shown here come from a girl under 18 with multiple sclerosis. Each CDR3 is given with its conserved first and last residue. D genes are given only for firm matches. Clone size is shown for a subset of rows, as once, few, many or a class of expanded clone.

J	V	D	size	DNA	CDR3
TRBJ2-4	TRBV11-2	NA	once	TGTGCCAGCAGCTTAGGTCAGCCAGCCAAAAACATTCAGTACTTC	CASSLGQPAKNIQYF
TRBJ2-1	TRBV9	TRBD2	few	TGTGCCAGCAGCGTAGGTAGCGGGATTGTAAATGAGCAGTTCTTC	CASSVGSGIVNEQFF
TRBJ2-5	TRBV30	TRBD1	once	TGTGCCGTTGACAGGGGTGCAGAGACCCAGTACTTC	CAVDRGAETQYF
TRBJ1-6	TRBV10-3	NA	once	TGTGCCATCACCAGCTCCTATAATTCACCCCTCCACTTT	CAITSSYNSPLHF
TRBJ2-3	TRBV6-5	TRBD2	NA	TGTGCCAGCAGTTACTCGGGAACGGGAGGGAGCACAGATACGCAGTATTTT	CASSYSGTGGSTDTQYF
TRBJ2-5	TRBV10-3	TRBD2	NA	TGTGCCTCGGGACTAGCGGGAGGTCAGACCCAGTACTTC	CASGLAGGQTQYF
TRBJ2-7	TRBV7-9	NA	NA	TGTGCCAGCAGTCGTTCCGGGATATCCTACGAGCAGTACTTC	CASSRSGISYEQYF
TRBJ1-2	TRBV7-9	NA	few	TGTGCCACCCCTACGCTCTATGGCTACACCTTC	CATPTLYGYTF
TRBJ2-7	TRBV12-3/TRBV12-4	TRBD2	few	TGTGCCAGCAGTCGAGGACTAGCGGGGGGTGAGCAGTACTTC	CASSRGLAGGEQYF
TRBJ2-3	TRBV12-3/TRBV12-4	TRBD1	few	TGTGCCAGCAGTTACAGGGGCGACGAGTCAGATACGCAGTATTTT	CASSYRGDESDTQYF
TRBJ1-2	TRBV12-3/TRBV12-4	NA	NA	TGTGCCAGCAGGGGCCTGAGTTCCTATGGCTACACCTTC	CASRGLSSYGYTF
TRBJ2-3	TRBV5-1	TRBD2	NA	TGCGCCAGCAGCTTGGTGTCTAGCGGGACAAACTCAGATACGCAGTATTTT	CASSLVSSGTNSDTQYF
TRBJ2-7	TRBV29-1	TRBD1	few	TGCAGCGTTGCCCAGGGACAGGGGGTCTACGAGCAGTACTTC	CSVAQGQGVYEQYF
TRBJ2-7	TRBV11-2	NA	NA	TGTGCCAGCAGCCACCGGCGGTCCCTTTTAGAGCAGTACTTC	CASSHRRSLLEQYF
TRBJ2-1	TRBV4-1	NA	NA	TGCGCCAGCAGCCAACCGGGTAAGAGCTCCTACAATGAGCAGTTCTTC	CASSQPGKSSYNEQFF
TRBJ2-7	TRBV5-1	NA	NA	TGCGCCAGCAGCGTTCAACAGGGAGGAGGCTACGAGCAGTACTTC	CASSVQQGGGYEQYF
TRBJ2-1	TRBV4-2	NA	once	TGTGCCAGCAGCCAAGAGCAGGTTGGTGGGTACAATGAGCAGTTCTTC	CASSQEQVGGYNEQFF
TRBJ1-5	TRBV7-2	NA	NA	TGTGCCAGCAGCTTCGATAGCGATAGCAATCAGCCCCAGCATTTT	CASSFDSDSNQPQHF
TRBJ2-7	TRBV7-2	NA	NA	TGTGCCAGCAGCTTAGCGGGGGGACCTCTCTCCTACGAGCAGTACTTC	CASSLAGGPLSYEQYF
TRBJ2-1	TRBV7-3	TRBD2	NA	TGTGCCAGCAGCGACGGGGGGGGTCAGCAGTTCTTC	CASSDGGGQQFF
TRBJ2-3	TRBV4-2	TRBD2	many	TGTGCCAGCAGCCACGGGACTAGCGGGGGGGCAGATACGCAGTATTTT	CASSHGTSGGADTQYF
TRBJ2-1	TRBV5-6	NA	NA	TGTGCCAGCAGCTTTGCCCCAGGGGGGGAGCAGTTCTTC	CASSFAPGGEQFF
TRBJ2-3	TRBV13	TRBD2	NA	TGTGCCAGCAGCTCCCTAGGACTAGCGGCAGATACGCAGTATTTT	CASSSLGLAADTQYF
TRBJ2-1	TRBV12-3/TRBV12-4	TRBD2	NA	TGTGCCAGCAGTTTATTGACCGGGAGGGCGAGTGAGCAGTTCTTC	CASSLLTGRASEQFF
TRBJ2-5	TRBV27	TRBD2	NA	TGTGCCAGCCGATGGGGAGCGGGGGAGCAAGAGACCCAGTACTTC	CASRWGAGEQETQYF
TRBJ1-3	TRBV10-3	NA	NA	TGTGCCATCAGTGAGATGAATCCCGGAAACACCATATATTTT	CAISEMNPGNTIYF